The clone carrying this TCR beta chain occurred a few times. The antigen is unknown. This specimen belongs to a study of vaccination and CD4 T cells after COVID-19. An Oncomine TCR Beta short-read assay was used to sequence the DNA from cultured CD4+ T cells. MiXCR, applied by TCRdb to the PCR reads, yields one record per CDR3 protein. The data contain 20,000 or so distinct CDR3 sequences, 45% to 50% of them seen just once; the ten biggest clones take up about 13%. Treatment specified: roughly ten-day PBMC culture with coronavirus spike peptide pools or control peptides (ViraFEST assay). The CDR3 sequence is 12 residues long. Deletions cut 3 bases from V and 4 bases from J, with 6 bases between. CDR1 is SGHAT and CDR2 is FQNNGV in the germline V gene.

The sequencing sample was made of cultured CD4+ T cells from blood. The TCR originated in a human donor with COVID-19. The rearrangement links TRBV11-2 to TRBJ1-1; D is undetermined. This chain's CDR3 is CASSFEFTEAFF. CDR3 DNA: TGTGCCAGCAGCTTCGAGTTCACTGAAGCTTTCTTT.